The 21 T cell receptor beta chains reported below all come from one sample, sequenced in a study of cytomegalovirus exposure and HLA in healthy donors. PCR used 60 Vbeta primers and 13 Jbeta primers. TCRdb's copy holds only in-frame clones and misses some; the assay was immunoSEQ multiplex PCR. The profile shows approximately 130,000 clones, roughly 79% of them singletons. The sample comprised PBMCs. These receptors came from a male donor in good health and CMV-seronegative.

The chain uses TRBV9 and TRBJ1-2; 7 bases map to TRBD1. This CDR3 is built from 16 residues. Germline-derived CDR1 and CDR2 are SGDLS and YYNGEE. V lost 3 bases to trimming and J lost 4 bases; unmatched junction nucleotides: 12. CDR3 nucleotides: TGTGCCAGCAGCGCCCGTTTAGGGGGCGCGGGCTATGGCTACACCTTC. Encoded protein: CASSARLGGAGYGYTF.

The genes are TRBV9 and TRBJ2-2, with 10 bases aligning to TRBD1. Germline CDR1 is SGDLS and CDR2 is YYNGEE. This CDR3 is built from 17 residues. V lost 1 base and J lost 4; bases outside the gene matches: 7. CDR3 sequence: CASSVTRTGGSTGELFF. The CDR3 region has the DNA TGTGCCAGCAGCGTAACCCGGACAGGGGGGAGCACCGGGGAGCTGTTTTTT.

The chain is built from TRBV7-2 and TRBJ1-6; D gene uncertain. CDR1 is SGHTA, CDR2 FQGNSA, per germline. CDR3 length: 15 residues. V gave up 1 base and J gave up 5 bases, with 9 bases separating them. The CDR3 spells CASSLDSANNSPLHF. CDR3 sequence (DNA): TGTGCCAGCAGCTTAGACAGTGCTAATAATTCACCCCTCCACTTT.

This clone was seen more than once but under ten times. V is TRBV6-6 and J is TRBJ1-2; the D gene is possibly TRBD1 (5 bases). The germline V gene has CDR1 MNHNY and CDR2 SVGAGI (reference sequence). The V end was cut by 2 bases, the J end by 6 bases, with 7 bases between. There are 12 residues in the CDR3. The CDR3 DNA follows: TGTGCCAGCAGTTACCAAGGGGATGGCTACACCTTC. Residues: CASSYQGDGYTF.

J is TRBJ2-1 and V is TRBV4-3, with 8 nucleotides matching TRBD1. V dropped 0 bases and J dropped 1; count of bases not matched to a gene: 5. This CDR3 has 17 amino acids. The germline gives CDR1 LGHNA, CDR2 YSLEER. For the CDR3, the DNA is TGCGCCAGCAGCCAAGATCCCGGACAGGGATCCTACAATGAGCAGTTCTTC. Encoded protein: CASSQDPGQGSYNEQFF.

This clone was recorded once. This chain's CDR3 is CASSTSSSSYNSPLHF. CDR3 bases: TGTGCCAGTAGTACCTCATCGAGCTCCTATAATTCACCCCTCCACTTT. The chain links TRBV19 to TRBJ1-6; D ambiguous. V was cut by 4 bases and J by 0 bases, with 10 bases left in between. The CDR3 contains 16 residues. CDR1 is LNHDA and CDR2 is SQIVND in the germline V gene (reference sequence).

The DNA of the CDR3 is TGTGCCAGCAGCCCACAGACAGGGCGAGGACCTGAAGCTTTCTTT. This codes for CASSPQTGRGPEAFF. The genes are TRBV7-2 and TRBJ1-1; 7 bases line up with TRBD1. V was clipped by 5 bases and J by 6 bases; unmatched bases: 12. CDR3 length: 15 residues. The germline V gene has CDR1 SGHTA and CDR2 FQGNSA.

The V call is TRBV18, the J call TRBJ1-3; 8 bases match TRBD1. The CDR3 is 14 residues long. CDR1 and CDR2 (germline): KGHSH, LQKENI. Trimming at V came to 6 bases and at J to 4 bases, leaving 5 bases not matched to a gene. CDR3 nucleotide sequence: TGTGCCAGCTCCACTCAGGGGGCAGGAAACACCATATATTTT. Protein: CASSTQGAGNTIYF.

This clone was seen a few times. This chain uses TRBV4-1 with TRBJ1-4; D gene unclear. Germline V CDR1 and CDR2: MGHRA, YSYEKL. The CDR3 sequence is 17 residues long. V was shortened by 1 base and J by 3 bases, with 15 bases between the two germline ends. CDR3 DNA sequence: TGCGCCAGCAGCCAAGGAGCAAGGTTCGGGGCTAATGAAAAACTGTTTTTT. This translates into CASSQGARFGANEKLFF.

The chain carries TRBV30 and TRBJ1-3; D unresolved. The CDR3 is made up of 13 amino acids. Trimming took 3 bases from V and 4 from J, leaving 10 bases between them. CDR1 and CDR2 from the germline V gene are GTSNPN and SVGIG (reference sequence). CDR3 sequence: CAWRLEVGNTIYF. In DNA form, the CDR3 reads TGTGCCTGGAGGCTCGAGGTCGGAAACACCATATATTTT.

The chain joins TRBV5-4 to TRBJ1-1; TRBD1 agrees at 9 bases. V trimming: 0 bases; J trimming: 10 bases; junction bases outside the gene matches: 1. Per germline, CDR1 SGHNT and CDR2 YYREEE (reference sequence). This CDR3 is built from 12 residues. CDR3 protein: CASSLGQGVAFF. The DNA for the CDR3 is TGTGCCAGCAGCTTGGGACAGGGGGTAGCTTTCTTT.

The chain couples TRBV2 to TRBJ1-4; tentatively, D is TRBD1 (5 bases). From germline, CDR1 is SNHLY and CDR2 FYNNEI. V lost 0 bases and J 7 bases, leaving 9 bases between the germline ends. The CDR3 runs 14 residues. The CDR3 spells CASSEALQGEKLFF. The CDR3 nucleotides are TGTGCCAGCAGTGAAGCGCTTCAGGGTGAAAAACTGTTTTTT. Using reference TRBV2 and TRBJ1-4 for the parts outside the CDR3, the full variable domain is EPEVTQTPSHQVTQMGQEVILRCVPISNHLYFYWYRQILGQKVEFLVSFYNNEISEKSEIFDDQFSVERPDGSNFTLKIRSTKLEDSAMYFCASSEALQGEKLFFGSGTQLSVL.

This chain connects TRBV9 to TRBJ1-4; D not certain. The germline V gene encodes CDR1 SGDLS and CDR2 YYNGEE. This CDR3 region has 15 residues. V lost 0 bases and J lost 8, with 14 bases in between. The CDR3 reads CASSVAPGIGEKLFF. Written as DNA, the CDR3 is TGTGCCAGCAGCGTAGCACCGGGTATAGGAGAAAAACTGTTTTTT.

This sequence joins TRBV27 and TRBJ1-5, with D possibly matching TRBD1 (5 bases). Trimming took 6 bases from V and 9 from J, leaving 15 bases between them. This CDR3 comprises 13 residues. CDR1 MNHEY and CDR2 SMNVEV come from the germline V gene (reference sequence). The CDR3 sequence: CASRAGPSGPQHF. CDR3 in DNA: TGTGCCAGCAGGGCGGGACCCTCTGGGCCCCAGCATTTT.

The chain recombines TRBV5-1 with TRBJ2-3; TRBD2 matches at 11 bases. CDR1 and CDR2 from the germline V gene are SGHRS and YFSETQ. Trimming cost V 7 bases and J 1 base; bases outside gene matches: 14. This CDR3 is 18 amino acids long. The CDR3 protein is CASDKGTSGYLGTDTQYF. CDR3 bases: TGCGCCAGCGACAAGGGGACTAGCGGATACCTCGGCACAGATACGCAGTATTTT.

The V gene is TRBV6-5, the J gene TRBJ2-1; 9 bases line up with TRBD2. Germline values: CDR1 MNHEY, CDR2 SVGAGI. The CDR3 length is 15 residues. J lost 7 bases, V lost 7 bases, and 11 bases had no gene match. CDR3 bases: TGTGCCAGCACCCGGGAGGCGGGGGGGCCGAATGAGCAGTTCTTC. Translated, it gives CASTREAGGPNEQFF.

The chain links TRBV9 to TRBJ2-3; a weak D match, TRBD2 (6 bases). CDR3 length: 16 amino acids. V was clipped by 0 bases and J by 1 base, with 12 bases between them. Per the germline V gene, CDR1 is SGDLS and CDR2 is YYNGEE. The CDR3 protein is CASSVGASEGTDTQYF. As DNA, the CDR3 is TGTGCCAGCAGCGTAGGGGCTAGCGAGGGCACAGATACGCAGTATTTT. The entire variable domain, with the rest obtained from reference TRBV9 and TRBJ2-3, is as follows: DSGVTQTPKHLITATGQRVTLRCSPRSGDLSVYWYQQSLDQGLQFLIQYYNGEERAKGNILERFSAQQFPDLHSELNLSSLELGDSALYFCASSVGASEGTDTQYFGPGTRLTVL.

J is TRBJ2-7 and V is TRBV7-6, with 11 nucleotides matching TRBD1. V gave up 4 bases and J gave up 1 base; unmatched junction bases: 9. There are 17 residues in the CDR3. The germline gives CDR1 SGHVS, CDR2 FNYEAQ. CDR3 DNA sequence: TGTGCCAGCAGCTCTTTTTTAGGGACAGGGGGATCCTACGAGCAGTACTTC. It codes for CASSSFLGTGGSYEQYF.

The chain couples TRBV10-3 to TRBJ2-5; D gene unclear. The end of the DNA is better explained by TRBJ2-7, so the J call may be wrong. This CDR3 region has 16 residues. Germline lookup yields CDR1 ENHRY and CDR2 SYGVKD. CDR3 coding DNA: TGTGCCATCAGTGAGTCTCGAGCCAGGAACCCCGGCGAGCAGTACTTC. This sequence encodes CAISESRARNPGEQYF.

The V and J genes are TRBV6-1 and TRBJ1-5, with D possibly matching TRBD1 (5 bases). V was shortened by 2 bases and J by 0 bases, with 11 bases between the two germline ends. The CDR3 runs 16 residues. Germline lookup yields CDR1 MNHNS and CDR2 SASEGT. The CDR3 DNA follows: TGTGCCAGCAGTGAAAGGGGACTCTATAGCAATCAGCCCCAGCATTTT. Its protein product is CASSERGLYSNQPQHF.

The chain uses TRBV27 and TRBJ1-4; D uncertain. The CDR3 loop spans 14 amino acids. The germline V gene has CDR1 MNHEY and CDR2 SMNVEV (reference sequence). V lost 3 bases and J 4 bases, leaving 9 bases between the germline ends. The CDR3 loop is CASSFGRGNEKLFF. The DNA for the CDR3 is TGTGCCAGCAGTTTTGGTCGGGGTAATGAAAAACTGTTTTTT. The full variable domain, in which reference TRBV27 and TRBJ1-4 provide the parts outside the CDR3, is EAQVTQNPRYLITVTGKKLTVTCSQNMNHEYMSWYRQDPGLGLRQIYYSMNVEVTDKGDVPEGYKVSRKEKRNFPLILESPSPNQTSLYFCASSFGRGNEKLFFGSGTQLSVL.